The sequence of this TCR beta chain was determined in a study of T cell repertoires in cytomegalovirus infection. TCRdb reanalysed the reads using MiXCR and keeps one entry per CDR3 protein. The sample yields some 130,000 distinct CDR3 sequences, 7% to 9.5% seen once. V was shortened by 9 bases and J by 4 bases, with 13 bases between the two germline ends. CDR3 size: 13 residues. CDR1 is LNHDA, CDR2 SQIVND, per germline (reference sequence). The chain couples TRBV19 to TRBJ2-1; a weak D match, TRBD2 (6 bases). This TCR was recovered from a human donor in good health (CMV status not recorded). Some clones in this sample may be carry-over from other donors' samples. The sequenced material came from PBMCs. The CDR3 loop is CASARTTYNEQFF. CDR3 DNA sequence: TGTGCCAGCGCCAGGACTACTTACAATGAGCAGTTCTTC.